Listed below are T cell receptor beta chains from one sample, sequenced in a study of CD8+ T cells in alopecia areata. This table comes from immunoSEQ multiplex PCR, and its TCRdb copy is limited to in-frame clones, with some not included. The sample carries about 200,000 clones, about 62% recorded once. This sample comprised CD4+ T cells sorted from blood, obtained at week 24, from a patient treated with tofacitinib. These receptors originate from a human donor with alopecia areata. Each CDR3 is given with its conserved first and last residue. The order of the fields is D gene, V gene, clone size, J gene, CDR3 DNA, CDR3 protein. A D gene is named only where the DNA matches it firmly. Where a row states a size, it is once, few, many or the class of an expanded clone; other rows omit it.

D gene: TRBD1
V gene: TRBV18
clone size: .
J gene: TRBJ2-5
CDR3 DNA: TGTGCCAGCTCACCACGACAGGGTCAAGAGACCCAGTACTTC
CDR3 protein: CASSPRQGQETQYF

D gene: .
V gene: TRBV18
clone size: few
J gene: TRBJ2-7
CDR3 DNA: TGTGCCAGCTCACCACTACGGGCAGCCAGCTCCTACGAGCAGTACTTC
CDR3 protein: CASSPLRAASSYEQYF

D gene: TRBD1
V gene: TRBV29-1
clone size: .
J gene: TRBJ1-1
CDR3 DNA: TGCAGCGCGTCGACAGGGGCTAGGACTGAAGCTTTCTTT
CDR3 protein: CSASTGARTEAFF

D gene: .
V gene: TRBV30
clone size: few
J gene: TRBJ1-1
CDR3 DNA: TGTGCCTGGAGTGGAAGTCCCGGCAACGACGGGGAAGCTTTCTTT
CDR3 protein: CAWSGSPGNDGEAFF

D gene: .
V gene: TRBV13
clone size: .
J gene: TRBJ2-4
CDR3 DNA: TGTGCCAGCAGCCAAAGTGGACCAGGAGACATTCAGTACTTC
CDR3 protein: CASSQSGPGDIQYF

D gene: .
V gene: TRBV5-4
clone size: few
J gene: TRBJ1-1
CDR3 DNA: TGTGCCAGCAGCTTCAGCACTGAAGCTTTCTTT
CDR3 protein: CASSFSTEAFF

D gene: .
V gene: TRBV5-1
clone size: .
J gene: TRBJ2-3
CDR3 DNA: TGCGCCAGCAGCTTGTATCAAGATACGCAGTATTTT
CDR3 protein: CASSLYQDTQYF

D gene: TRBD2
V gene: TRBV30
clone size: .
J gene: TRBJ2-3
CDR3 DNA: TGTGCCTGGAGTGTAGGTTCGGGAGGCCTAAAAGATACGCAGTATTTT
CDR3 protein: CAWSVGSGGLKDTQYF

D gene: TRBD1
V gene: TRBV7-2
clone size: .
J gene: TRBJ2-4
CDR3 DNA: TGTGCCAGCAGCTTAAGACAGGGTCAAAACATTCAGTACTTC
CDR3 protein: CASSLRQGQNIQYF

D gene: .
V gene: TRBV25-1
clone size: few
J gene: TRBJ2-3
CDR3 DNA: TGTGCCAGCAGTGAATGGGGGAAGGCAGATACGCAGTATTTT
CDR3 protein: CASSEWGKADTQYF

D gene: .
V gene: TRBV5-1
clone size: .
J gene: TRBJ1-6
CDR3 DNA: TGCGCCAGCAGCCCGGATGTGTGGGCTCGATCACCCCTCCACTTT
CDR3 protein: CASSPDVWARSPLHF

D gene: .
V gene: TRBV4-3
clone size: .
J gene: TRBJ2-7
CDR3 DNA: TGCGCCAGCAGCCAAGATCTAAGGTCCTACGAGCAGTACTTC
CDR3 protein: CASSQDLRSYEQYF

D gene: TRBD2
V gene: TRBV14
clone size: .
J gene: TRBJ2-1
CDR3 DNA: TGTGCCAGCAGCTTGCGGGCGGGGGGGCCTTATGAGCAGTTCTTC
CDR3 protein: CASSLRAGGPYEQFF

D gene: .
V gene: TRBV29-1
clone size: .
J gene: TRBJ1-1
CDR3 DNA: TGCAGCGTCAGTATAGGCCAGAACACTGAAGCTTTCTTT
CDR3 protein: CSVSIGQNTEAFF

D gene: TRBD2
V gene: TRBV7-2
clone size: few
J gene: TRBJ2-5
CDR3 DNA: TGTGCCAGCAGCACACTAGCGGGCCTGGGGACCCAGTACTTC
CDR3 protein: CASSTLAGLGTQYF

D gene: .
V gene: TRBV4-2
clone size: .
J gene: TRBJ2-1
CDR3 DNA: TGTGCCAGCAGCCAAGGGAGAGGGAATGAGCAGTTCTTC
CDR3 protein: CASSQGRGNEQFF

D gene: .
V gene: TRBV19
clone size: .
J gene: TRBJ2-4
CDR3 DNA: TGTGCCAGTAGTATGGACAGTCTGACCTCACAGTACTTC
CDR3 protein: CASSMDSLTSQYF

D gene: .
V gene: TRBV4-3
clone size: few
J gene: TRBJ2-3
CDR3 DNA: TGCGCCAGCAGCCAAGGGGGAAGCGGAACCAGCCGGGATACGCAGTATTTT
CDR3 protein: CASSQGGSGTSRDTQYF

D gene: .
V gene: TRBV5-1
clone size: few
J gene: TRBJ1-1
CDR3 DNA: TGTGCCAGCAGCATCGGGACGGACGCCGAAGCTTTCTTT
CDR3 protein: CASSIGTDAEAFF

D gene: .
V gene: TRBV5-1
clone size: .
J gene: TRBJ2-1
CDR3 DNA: TGCGCCAGCAGCTTGGCAGCGCCCTACAATGAGCAGTTCTTC
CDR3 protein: CASSLAAPYNEQFF

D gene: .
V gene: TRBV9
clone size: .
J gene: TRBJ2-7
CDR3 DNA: TGTGCCAGCAGCGTGGGACCTCCGACTGACTCCTACGAGCAGTACTTC
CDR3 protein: CASSVGPPTDSYEQYF

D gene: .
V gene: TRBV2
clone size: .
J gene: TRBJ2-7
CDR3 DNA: TGTGCCAGCAGTGGTCGAACAGATCACGAGCAGTACTTC
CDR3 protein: CASSGRTDHEQYF

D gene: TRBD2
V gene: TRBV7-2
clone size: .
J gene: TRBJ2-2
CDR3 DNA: TGTGCCAGCAGCTTAGTTGGGACTAGCGGGGATAACACCGGGGAGCTGTTTTTT
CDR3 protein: CASSLVGTSGDNTGELFF

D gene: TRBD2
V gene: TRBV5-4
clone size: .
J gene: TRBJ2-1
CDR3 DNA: TGTGCCAGCAGCCCTAGCGGGAGAGACAATGAGCAGTTCTTC
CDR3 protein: CASSPSGRDNEQFF

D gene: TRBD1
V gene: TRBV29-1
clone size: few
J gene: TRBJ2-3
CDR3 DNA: TGCAGCGTCTGGGACAGAACAGATACGCAGTATTTT
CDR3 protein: CSVWDRTDTQYF

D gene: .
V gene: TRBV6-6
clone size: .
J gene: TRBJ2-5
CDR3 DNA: TGTGCCAGCAGTTCGGTCGCAGAGACCCAGTACTTC
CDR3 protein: CASSSVAETQYF

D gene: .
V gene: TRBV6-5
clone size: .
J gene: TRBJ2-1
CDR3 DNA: TGTGCCAGCAGCCTGAGACTAGGTTCGTGGAATGAGCAGTTCTTC
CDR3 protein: CASSLRLGSWNEQFF

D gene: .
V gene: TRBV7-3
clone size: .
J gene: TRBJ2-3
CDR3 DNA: TGTGCCAGCAGCGGCGCTAGCGCCACAGATACGCAGTATTTT
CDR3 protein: CASSGASATDTQYF

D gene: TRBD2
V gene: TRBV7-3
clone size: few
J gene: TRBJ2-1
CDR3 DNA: TGTGCCAGCAGCCCCGGGACTACGGGGCATGAGCAGTTCTTC
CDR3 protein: CASSPGTTGHEQFF

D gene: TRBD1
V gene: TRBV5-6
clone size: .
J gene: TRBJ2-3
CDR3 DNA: TGTGCCAGCAGTTACAGGGGACCAGATACGCAGTATTTT
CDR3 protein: CASSYRGPDTQYF

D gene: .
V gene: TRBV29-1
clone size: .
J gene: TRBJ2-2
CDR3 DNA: TGCAGCGTTGACAGGGAAGGAGTCGGGGAGCTGTTTTTT
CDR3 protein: CSVDREGVGELFF

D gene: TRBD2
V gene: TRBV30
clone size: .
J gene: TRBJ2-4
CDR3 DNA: TGTGCCTGGAGTGTACCAGCGGGAGGGCCAAAACCATACAAAAACATTCAGTACTTC
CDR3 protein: CAWSVPAGGPKPYKNIQYF

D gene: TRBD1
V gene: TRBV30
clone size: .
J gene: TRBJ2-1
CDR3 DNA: TGTGCCTGGAGCCTATGGACAGGCGAGCAGTTCTTC
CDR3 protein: CAWSLWTGEQFF

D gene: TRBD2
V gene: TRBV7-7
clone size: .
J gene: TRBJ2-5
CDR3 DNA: TGTGCCAGCAGCTTCCTAGCGGACTCCCAAGAGACCCAGTACTTC
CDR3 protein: CASSFLADSQETQYF

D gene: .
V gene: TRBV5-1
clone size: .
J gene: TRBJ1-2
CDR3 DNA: TGCGCCAGCAGCTTGGGGCAGGGATTTGACTATGGCTACACCTTC
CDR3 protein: CASSLGQGFDYGYTF

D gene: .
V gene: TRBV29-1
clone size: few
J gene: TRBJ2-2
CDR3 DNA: TGCAGCGTTGTGCTAAGCAGAAGTAACACCGGGGAGCTGTTTTTT
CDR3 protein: CSVVLSRSNTGELFF

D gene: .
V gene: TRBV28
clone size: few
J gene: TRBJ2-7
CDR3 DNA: TGTGCCAGCAGTTTAATAGTACTAGCCCACGAGCAGTACTTC
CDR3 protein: CASSLIVLAHEQYF

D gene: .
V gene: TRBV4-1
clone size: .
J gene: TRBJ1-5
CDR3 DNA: TGCGCCAGCAGCCGCTTGTTCCCCGATGATCAGCCCCAGCATTTT
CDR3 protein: CASSRLFPDDQPQHF

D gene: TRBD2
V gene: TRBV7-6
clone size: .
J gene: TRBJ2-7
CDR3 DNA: TGTGCCAGAACAACCGGGACTAGCGAATACGAGCAGTACTTC
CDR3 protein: CARTTGTSEYEQYF

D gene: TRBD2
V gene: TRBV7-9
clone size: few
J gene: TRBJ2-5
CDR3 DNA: TGTGCCAGCAGCCAACTAGCGGAAGAGACCCAGTACTTC
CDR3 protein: CASSQLAEETQYF

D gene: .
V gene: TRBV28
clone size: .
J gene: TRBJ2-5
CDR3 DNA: TGTGCCAGCAGTGCCGCCCTACGTTGGGAGACCCAGTACTTC
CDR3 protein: CASSAALRWETQYF

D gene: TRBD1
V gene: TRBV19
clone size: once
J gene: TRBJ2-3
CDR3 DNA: TGTGCCACCCGACAGGGGGCGCGAAACACAGATACGCAGTATTTT
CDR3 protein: CATRQGARNTDTQYF

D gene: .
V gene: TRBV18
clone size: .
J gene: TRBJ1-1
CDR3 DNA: TGTGCCAGCTCACTGGTAGGGGGAGGGACTGAAGCTTTCTTT
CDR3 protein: CASSLVGGGTEAFF

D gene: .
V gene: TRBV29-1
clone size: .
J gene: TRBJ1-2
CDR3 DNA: TGCAGCGTTGAAGGTGACACGAACTATGGCTACACCTTC
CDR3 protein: CSVEGDTNYGYTF

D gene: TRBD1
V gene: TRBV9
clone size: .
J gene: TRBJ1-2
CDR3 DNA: TGTGCCAGCAGCATCCACGGGACACAGGGGGTGGATGGCTACACCTTC
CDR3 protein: CASSIHGTQGVDGYTF

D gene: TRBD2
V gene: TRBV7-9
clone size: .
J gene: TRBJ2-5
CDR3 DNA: TGTGCCAGCAGCGCAGCGGGGACGACCCAGTACTTC
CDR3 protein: CASSAAGTTQYF

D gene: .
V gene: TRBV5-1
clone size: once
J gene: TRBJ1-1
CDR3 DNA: TGCGCCAACACGGTGGGCAGGGGCCAGACTGAAGCCTTCTTT
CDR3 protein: CANTVGRGQTEAFF

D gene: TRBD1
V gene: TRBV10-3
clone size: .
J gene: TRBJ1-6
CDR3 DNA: TGTGCCATCAGCGCAACAGGGGGGGATAATTCACCCCTCCACTTT
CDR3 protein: CAISATGGDNSPLHF

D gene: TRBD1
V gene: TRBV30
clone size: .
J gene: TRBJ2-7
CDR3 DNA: TGTGCCTGGAGTGTCACCGGGACAGGGGTCCACGAGCAGTACTTC
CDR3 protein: CAWSVTGTGVHEQYF